What follows describes a single T cell receptor beta chain. The antigen is unknown. The entry originates in a study of T cell repertoires in aging, cancer and after chemotherapy. Study-wide findings and caveats: Age-matched healthy donors had significantly more diverse, less clonal blood TCR repertoires than untreated cancer patients.

TRB rearrangements spanning V, D and J were amplified using mixed TRB-A/B primers. Using its own MiXCR run on the multiplex PCR reads, TCRdb lists one record per CDR3 protein. The data contain nearly 11,000 distinct CDR3 sequences, about 45% of them singletons. Amplification of TCR beta used genomic DNA extracted from peripheral blood. CDR1 and CDR2 from the germline V gene are MNHEY and SMNVEV (reference sequence). This CDR3 has 16 residues. V was pared by 1 base and J by 5 bases, with 12 bases between. The rearrangement links TRBV27 to TRBJ1-6, with D hard to call. The receptor was derived from a human donor in good health. Specimen: blood. The CDR3 loop is CASSLFRLADNSPLHF. The CDR3 bases are TGTGCCAGCAGTTTATTCCGTCTGGCGGATAATTCACCCCTCCACTTT.